Listed here are 28 T cell receptor beta chains from one sample, sequenced in a study of cytomegalovirus exposure and HLA in healthy donors. With 60 Vbeta and 13 Jbeta primers, the PCR was carried out. TCRdb's copy holds only in-frame clones and misses some; the assay was immunoSEQ multiplex PCR. The sample totals roughly 77,000 clones. Sequences were obtained from PBMCs. These receptors were collected from a man under 40 in good health and CMV-seronegative.

V and J are TRBV7-3 and TRBJ1-5, with D perhaps TRBD1 (5 bases). The CDR3 runs 13 residues. V was trimmed by 8 bases and J by 6 bases, leaving 14 bases between them. The germline CDR1 and CDR2 sequences are SGHTA and FQGTGA. The CDR3 spells CASSSGEGQPQHF. CDR3 DNA: TGTGCCAGCTCGTCGGGGGAGGGTCAGCCCCAGCATTTT.

The rearrangement uses TRBV6-4 and TRBJ2-1; possible D gene TRBD2, 5 bases. The germline V gene encodes CDR1 MRHNA and CDR2 SNTAGT. The CDR3 is 13 residues long. V shed 5 bases and J shed 9 bases, with 14 bases lying between them. CDR3 amino acids: CASSSQPEGEQFF. CDR3 nucleotides: TGTGCCAGCAGTTCCCAGCCCGAGGGTGAGCAGTTCTTC.

V usage is TRBV9 and J usage is TRBJ2-3; 10 nucleotides match TRBD2. This CDR3 has 14 amino acids. V trimming: 4 bases; J trimming: 4 bases; junction bases outside the gene matches: 3. CDR1 and CDR2 from the germline V gene are SGDLS and YYNGEE. The CDR3 DNA is TGTGCCAGCAGCCAAGGACTAGCGGCAGATACGCAGTATTTT. Its translation: CASSQGLAADTQYF.

The chain is built from TRBV15 and TRBJ1-4; D is uncertain. The ends were cut back, 5 bases at V and 8 bases at J, with 9 bases in the middle. CDR1 and CDR2 from the germline V gene are LNHNV and YYDKDF (reference sequence). The CDR3 extends over 12 amino acids. The CDR3 loop reads CATSSRWEKLFF. CDR3 DNA: TGTGCCACCAGCTCCCGGTGGGAAAAACTGTTTTTT.

The chain recombines TRBV6-5 with TRBJ2-4, with a weak D call TRBD2 (6 bases). V was cut by 5 bases and J by 0 bases, with 11 bases left in between. CDR1 and CDR2 (germline): MNHEY, SVGAGI. The CDR3 has 15 residues. CDR3 bases: TGTGCCAGCAGTCAACGGGACTTAGCCAAAAACATTCAGTACTTC. This gives the protein CASSQRDLAKNIQYF.

The chain is built from TRBV6-5 and TRBJ2-7; 9 nucleotides line up with TRBD1. V trimming: 2 bases; J trimming: 6 bases; junction bases outside the gene matches: 5. The CDR3 covers 14 residues. CDR1 is MNHEY, CDR2 SVGAGI, per germline. The CDR3 nucleotides are TGTGCCAGCAGTTACGGGGACAGGGCTGGCGAGCAGTACTTC. It codes for CASSYGDRAGEQYF.

This chain's CDR3 is CAWKGGASGGEQYF. In DNA form, the CDR3 reads TGTGCCTGGAAAGGCGGGGCTAGCGGGGGCGAGCAGTACTTC. This chain uses TRBV30 with TRBJ2-7, with 10 nucleotides matching TRBD2. CDR3 length equals 14 residues. The trim removed 4 bases at V and 6 bases at J, leaving 9 bases unmatched. Germline assignment: CDR1 GTSNPN and CDR2 SVGIG (reference sequence).

V is TRBV6-5 and J is TRBJ2-5, with TRBD2 matching 10 bases. Per the germline V gene, CDR1 is MNHEY and CDR2 is SVGAGI. This CDR3 region has 15 residues. The ends lost 4 bases at V and 0 bases at J; junction bases unmatched: 2. The CDR3 DNA reads as TGTGCCAGCAGTTTTAGCGGGGGGTACCAAGAGACCCAGTACTTC. It specifies CASSFSGGYQETQYF.

This chain connects TRBV19 to TRBJ1-3; tentative D call: TRBD1 (5 bases). Per the germline V gene, CDR1 is LNHDA and CDR2 is SQIVND (reference sequence). V gave up 4 bases and J gave up 0 bases, with 13 bases separating them. The CDR3 loop spans 16 amino acids. The CDR3 nucleotides are TGTGCCAGTAGTAATTATGTTGACAGCTCTGGAAACACCATATATTTT. Residues: CASSNYVDSSGNTIYF.

The chain links TRBV7-9 to TRBJ2-1; the match to TRBD2 covers 9 bases. The CDR3 totals 14 residues. J lost 4 bases, V lost 3 bases, and 1 base had no gene match. Germline assignment: CDR1 SEHNR and CDR2 FQNEAQ (reference sequence). The CDR3 is CASSLLAGYNEQFF. The CDR3 coding sequence is TGTGCCAGCAGCTTGCTAGCGGGGTACAATGAGCAGTTCTTC.

This chain uses TRBV7-9 with TRBJ2-3, with D tentatively TRBD2 (5 bases). This CDR3 comprises 14 residues. Germline V gives CDR1 SEHNR, CDR2 FQNEAQ (reference sequence). V was shortened by 1 base and J by 6 bases, with 11 bases between the two germline ends. CDR3 region: CASSLGRTGDTQYF. The CDR3 DNA reads TGTGCCAGCAGCTTAGGGCGGACTGGTGATACGCAGTATTTT.

The rearrangement uses TRBV5-4 and TRBJ1-3; 9 bases fit TRBD1. V dropped 4 bases and J dropped 3; count of bases not matched to a gene: 5. The CDR3 totals 15 residues. Per germline, CDR1 SGHNT and CDR2 YYREEE (reference sequence). The CDR3 DNA reads as TGTGCCAGCAGCCGCGACAGGGGGAATGGAAACACCATATATTTT. This codes for CASSRDRGNGNTIYF.

V gene TRBV2 combines with J gene TRBJ2-5; 9 bases are shared with TRBD1. The germline V gene has CDR1 SNHLY and CDR2 FYNNEI. The CDR3 spans 13 residues. Losses at the gene ends were 4 bases for V and 5 bases for J; bases not matched to a gene: 2. CDR3 DNA sequence: TGTGCCAGCAGTGGGACAGGGGAGGAGACCCAGTACTTC. Amino acids: CASSGTGEETQYF.

The chain couples TRBV27 to TRBJ1-4; 8 positions agree with TRBD1. The CDR3 has 15 amino acids. Losses at the gene ends were 5 bases for V and 3 bases for J; bases not matched to a gene: 5. The germline CDR1 and CDR2 sequences are MNHEY and SMNVEV (reference sequence). The CDR3 region has the DNA TGTGCCAGCAGTACCGGGACAGGTCCTAATGAAAAACTGTTTTTT. Protein product: CASSTGTGPNEKLFF.

Written as DNA, the CDR3 is TGTGCCTGGGGCCGGGGAGGGAATGAGCAGTTCTTC. As protein: CAWGRGGNEQFF. The chain couples TRBV30 to TRBJ2-1, with 7 bases lining up with TRBD2. The trim removed 5 bases at V and 7 bases at J, leaving 5 bases unmatched. CDR1 and CDR2 (germline): GTSNPN, SVGIG (reference sequence). CDR3 size: 12 residues.

V usage is TRBV10-3 and J usage is TRBJ2-2; D gene unclear. The CDR3 spans 18 residues. CDR1 ENHRY and CDR2 SYGVKD come from the germline V gene. The ends were cut back, 0 bases at V and 0 bases at J, with 14 bases in the middle. The CDR3 DNA reads as TGTGCCATCAGTGAGTCAAGAGGCTGGAATTCGAACACCGGGGAGCTGTTTTTT. Amino acids: CAISESRGWNSNTGELFF.

The J gene is TRBJ1-5, the V gene TRBV19, with a tentative D call TRBD1 (5 bases). In germline, CDR1 is LNHDA, CDR2 SQIVND (reference sequence). Deletions cut 3 bases from V and 5 bases from J, with 11 bases between. This CDR3 region has 14 residues. Here the CDR3 reads CASSMGRSDQPQHF. CDR3 nucleotides: TGTGCCAGTAGTATGGGGCGGTCAGATCAGCCCCAGCATTTT.

J is TRBJ1-2 and V is TRBV5-5; TRBD1 agrees at 9 bases. The CDR3 consists of 14 residues. V gave up 5 bases and J gave up 4 bases; unmatched junction bases: 6. From germline, CDR1 is SGHKS and CDR2 YYEKEE (reference sequence). In DNA, the CDR3 is TGTGCCAGCAGTTCCGGACAGGGGATCTATGGCTACACCTTC. This gives the protein CASSSGQGIYGYTF.

V usage is TRBV6-6 and J usage is TRBJ1-2, with 7 positions matching TRBD1. The CDR3 has 15 amino acids. Germline trimming cut 6 bases from V and 8 bases from J; bases unmatched to any gene: 15. Germline V CDR1 and CDR2: MNHNY, SVGAGI (reference sequence). CDR3 residues: CASRGQFDILWGYTF. For the CDR3, the DNA is TGTGCCAGCAGGGGACAGTTCGATATCCTATGGGGCTACACCTTC.

This chain links TRBV19 with TRBJ1-1; 10 bases fit TRBD1. The germline V gene has CDR1 LNHDA and CDR2 SQIVND (reference sequence). This CDR3 contains 15 residues. The V gene end was trimmed by 5 bases and the J gene end by 1 base; junction bases not matched to a gene: 4. For the CDR3, the DNA is TGTGCCAGTAGTCCTAGGGACAGGGGGAACACTGAAGCTTTCTTT. Amino acid sequence: CASSPRDRGNTEAFF. Complete variable domain (other parts from reference TRBV19 and TRBJ1-1): DGGITQSPKYLFRKEGQNVTLSCEQNLNHDAMYWYRQDPGQGLRLIYYSQIVNDFQKGDIAEGYSVSREKKESFPLTVTSAQKNPTAFYLCASSPRDRGNTEAFFGQGTRLTVV.

The chain uses TRBV4-3 and TRBJ1-2, with D perhaps TRBD1 (6 bases). With 1 base removed from V and 1 base from J, the gap between germline ends came to 16 bases. The CDR3 totals 17 residues. In germline, CDR1 is LGHNA, CDR2 YSLEER. The CDR3 region is CASSQVGVEGVNYGYTF. As DNA, the CDR3 is TGCGCCAGCAGCCAAGTAGGGGTAGAGGGGGTTAACTATGGCTACACCTTC.

The chain recombines TRBV30 with TRBJ2-3, with D unclear. Trimming left V 5 bases short and J 2 bases short, with 5 bases between. The CDR3 sequence is 11 residues long. Germline V gene sequence: CDR1 GTSNPN, CDR2 SVGIG (reference sequence). CDR3 nucleotide sequence: TGTGCCTGGGCTACCACAGATACGCAGTATTTT. Translation: CAWATTDTQYF.

The chain recombines TRBV30 with TRBJ2-7, with a weak D call TRBD1 (6 bases). The J call is uncertain, as TRBJ2-5 better fits the DNA end. The CDR3 loop spans 13 amino acids. Germline values: CDR1 GTSNPN, CDR2 SVGIG (reference sequence). This chain's CDR3 is CAWSEDSTETQYF. CDR3 bases: TGTGCCTGGAGCGAGGACAGTACAGAGACCCAGTACTTC.

The V and J genes are TRBV18 and TRBJ1-1; the match to TRBD1 covers 7 bases. The ends lost 3 bases at V and 4 bases at J; junction bases unmatched: 8. Germline V gene data show CDR1 as KGHSH and CDR2 as LQKENI. The CDR3 is 15 residues long. The CDR3 DNA reads as TGTGCCAGCTCACCCGACAGGGAATGGGGCACTGAAGCTTTCTTT. The encoded protein is CASSPDREWGTEAFF.

For the CDR3, the DNA is TGTGCCAGCAGTTCCCCGGGGACAGGGAGATCCTACGAGCAGTACTTC. Protein: CASSSPGTGRSYEQYF. The chain employs TRBV5-5 and TRBJ2-7; 9 positions agree with TRBD1. With 5 bases clipped from V and 1 base from J, the junction kept 10 bases outside the gene matches. The CDR3 contains 16 residues. The germline V gene has CDR1 SGHKS and CDR2 YYEKEE (reference sequence).

The rearrangement joins TRBV7-9 to TRBJ2-7; D perhaps matches TRBD1 (5 bases). V lost 6 bases and J 5 bases, leaving 11 bases between the germline ends. The CDR3 extends over 12 amino acids. Germline assignment: CDR1 SEHNR and CDR2 FQNEAQ (reference sequence). DNA of the CDR3: TGTGCCAGCAGAGGCGACAGCCACGAGCAGTACTTC. Its protein product is CASRGDSHEQYF.

V gene TRBV7-2 combines with J gene TRBJ1-1, with D hard to call. Germline V gives CDR1 SGHTA, CDR2 FQGNSA. The CDR3 has 13 residues. V lost 5 bases and J 3 bases, leaving 10 bases between the germline ends. CDR3 region: CASSPRFHTEAFF. CDR3 DNA sequence: TGTGCCAGCAGCCCCAGGTTTCACACTGAAGCTTTCTTT.

The chain links TRBV18 to TRBJ1-2; TRBD1 agrees at 7 bases. CDR3 length equals 14 residues. Germline-derived CDR1 and CDR2 are KGHSH and LQKENI. J gave up 2 bases and V 3 bases, and 3 bases lay outside the gene matches. The CDR3 loop reads CASSPYRGNYGYTF. The CDR3 bases are TGTGCCAGCTCACCGTACAGGGGAAACTATGGCTACACCTTC.